This is a list of T cell receptor beta chains from one sample in a study of shared clonotypes between healthy human individuals. The repertoire was sequenced with immunoSEQ multiplex PCR; TCRdb's copy has only in-frame clones and lacks some. The sample includes about 2 million clones, about 95% of them seen just once. The material sequenced was naive CD8+ T cells sorted from blood. Every receptor here comes from a young man in good health. CDR3s include the opening cysteine and the closing phenylalanine or tryptophan. The order of the fields is clone size, CDR3 length, V gene, D gene, J gene, CDR3 protein, CDR3 DNA. The D gene is left open where the match is weak. For some rows the clone size is stated as once, few or many, or as a class when expanded; others skip it.

>.|17|TRBV2|TRBD2|TRBJ2-3
CASSPGTSGRAEDTQYF
TGTGCCAGCAGTCCAGGGACTAGCGGGAGGGCCGAAGATACGCAGTATTTT
>.|15|TRBV5-1|TRBD2|TRBJ2-1
CASTGLAGDVDEQFF
TGCGCCAGCACGGGACTAGCGGGGGATGTGGATGAGCAGTTCTTC
>once|14|TRBV28|TRBD2|TRBJ2-7
CASSLRVREGEQYF
TGTGCCAGCAGTTTAAGGGTCAGGGAGGGCGAGCAGTACTTC
>.|14|TRBV2|TRBD1|TRBJ1-1
CASRTGATNTEAFF
TGTGCCAGCAGGACAGGGGCGACGAACACTGAAGCTTTCTTT
>.|11|TRBV7-9|.|TRBJ2-2
CASSSAPELFF
TGTGCCAGCAGCTCAGCCCCGGAGCTGTTTTTT
>once|14|TRBV28|.|TRBJ2-7
CASSLRGDGYEQYF
TGTGCCAGCAGTTTAAGAGGCGACGGATACGAGCAGTACTTC
>once|13|TRBV28|TRBD1|TRBJ2-7
CASSLPGGREQYF
TGTGCCAGCAGTTTGCCAGGGGGCCGCGAGCAGTACTTC
>.|12|TRBV6-5|.|TRBJ2-7
CASRGAGAEQYF
TGTGCCAGCAGAGGAGCGGGCGCCGAGCAGTACTTC
>.|13|TRBV10-2|.|TRBJ2-3
CASSEGVADTQYF
TGCGCCAGCAGTGAAGGGGTCGCAGATACGCAGTATTTT
>.|13|TRBV9|.|TRBJ1-1
CASSVQGGAEAFF
TGTGCCAGCAGCGTACAGGGTGGGGCTGAAGCTTTCTTT
>.|14|TRBV5-4|.|TRBJ2-3
CASSLLTGPDTQYF
TGTGCCAGCAGCTTGCTTACAGGGCCAGATACGCAGTATTTT
>.|14|TRBV6-5|.|TRBJ2-5
CASSYSGQTETQYF
TGTGCCAGCAGTTACTCAGGCCAGACGGAGACCCAGTACTTC
>.|15|TRBV7-8|TRBD1|TRBJ2-7
CASSLGTGIAYEQYF
TGTGCCAGCAGTCTTGGGACAGGGATAGCCTACGAGCAGTACTTC
>.|13|TRBV29-1|.|TRBJ2-7
CSVTGLGSYEQYF
TGCAGCGTGACGGGACTGGGCTCCTACGAGCAGTACTTC
>.|15|TRBV9|TRBD2|TRBJ2-5
CASSSGGYEGETQYF
TGTGCCAGCAGCTCGGGGGGATACGAAGGGGAGACCCAGTACTTC
>.|17|TRBV6-1|.|TRBJ1-1
CASSEAVSFGRATEAFF
TGTGCCAGCAGTGAAGCTGTAAGCTTTGGACGAGCCACTGAAGCTTTCTTT
>.|12|TRBV19|.|TRBJ2-1
CASSLGSDEQFF
TGTGCCAGTAGTCTAGGTTCGGATGAGCAGTTCTTC
>.|15|TRBV1|.|TRBJ2-3
CTSSLWKRDTDTQYF
TGCACCAGCAGCTTGTGGAAGAGGGACACAGATACGCAGTATTTT
>.|14|TRBV11-2|.|TRBJ2-5
CASSLVGGFETQYF
TGTGCCAGCAGCTTAGTAGGGGGGTTTGAGACCCAGTACTTC
>.|11|TRBV21-1|.|TRBJ2-7
CATVGVSEQYF
TGTGCCACCGTTGGTGTCTCCGAGCAGTACTTC
>.|15|TRBV10-1|.|TRBJ2-2
CASSKDTANTGELFF
TGCGCCAGCAGTAAAGACACAGCGAACACCGGGGAGCTGTTTTTT